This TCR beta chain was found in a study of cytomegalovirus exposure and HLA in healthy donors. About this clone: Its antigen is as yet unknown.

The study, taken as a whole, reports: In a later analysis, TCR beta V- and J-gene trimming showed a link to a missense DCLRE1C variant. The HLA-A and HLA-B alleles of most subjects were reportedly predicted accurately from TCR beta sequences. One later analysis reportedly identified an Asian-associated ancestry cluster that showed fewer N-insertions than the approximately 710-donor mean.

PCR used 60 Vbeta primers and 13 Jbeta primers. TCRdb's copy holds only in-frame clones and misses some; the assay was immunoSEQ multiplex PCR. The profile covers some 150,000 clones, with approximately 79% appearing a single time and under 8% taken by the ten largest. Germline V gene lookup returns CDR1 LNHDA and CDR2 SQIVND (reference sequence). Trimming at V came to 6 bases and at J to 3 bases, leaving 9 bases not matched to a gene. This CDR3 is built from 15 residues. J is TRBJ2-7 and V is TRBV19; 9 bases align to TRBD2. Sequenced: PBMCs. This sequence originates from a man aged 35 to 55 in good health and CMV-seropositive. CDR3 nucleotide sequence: TGTGCCAGTAGCCCTCTCCTAGCGGGGCACTACGAGCAGTACTTC. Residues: CASSPLLAGHYEQYF.